This T cell receptor beta chain was obtained from a study of tumor T cells in aggressive B-cell lymphoma. Sequencing used immunoSEQ multiplex PCR; TCRdb keeps in-frame clones, though not all of them. The sample yields about 910 clones, roughly four fifths seen once. Germline values: CDR1 MDHEN, CDR2 SYDVKM. CDR3 length: 9 amino acids. The sample taken for sequencing was tumor tissue. The chain has TRBV28 and TRBJ1-1; D perhaps matches TRBD1 (6 bases). The receptor comes from an adult with diffuse large B cell lymphoma. CDR3 nucleotides: TGTGCGTCAGGACAGGAAGCTTTCTTT. Translated: CASGQEAFF.